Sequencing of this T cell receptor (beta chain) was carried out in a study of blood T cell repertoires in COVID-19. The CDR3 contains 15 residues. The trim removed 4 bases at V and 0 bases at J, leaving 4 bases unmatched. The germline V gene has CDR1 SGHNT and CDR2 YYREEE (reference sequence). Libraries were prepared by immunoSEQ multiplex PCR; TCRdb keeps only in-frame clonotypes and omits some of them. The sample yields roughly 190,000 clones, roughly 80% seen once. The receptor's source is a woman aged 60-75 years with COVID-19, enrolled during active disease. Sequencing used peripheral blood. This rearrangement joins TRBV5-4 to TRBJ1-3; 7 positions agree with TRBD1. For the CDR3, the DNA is TGTGCCAGCAGCCCGGGACAGTACTCTGGAAACACCATATATTTT. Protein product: CASSPGQYSGNTIYF.